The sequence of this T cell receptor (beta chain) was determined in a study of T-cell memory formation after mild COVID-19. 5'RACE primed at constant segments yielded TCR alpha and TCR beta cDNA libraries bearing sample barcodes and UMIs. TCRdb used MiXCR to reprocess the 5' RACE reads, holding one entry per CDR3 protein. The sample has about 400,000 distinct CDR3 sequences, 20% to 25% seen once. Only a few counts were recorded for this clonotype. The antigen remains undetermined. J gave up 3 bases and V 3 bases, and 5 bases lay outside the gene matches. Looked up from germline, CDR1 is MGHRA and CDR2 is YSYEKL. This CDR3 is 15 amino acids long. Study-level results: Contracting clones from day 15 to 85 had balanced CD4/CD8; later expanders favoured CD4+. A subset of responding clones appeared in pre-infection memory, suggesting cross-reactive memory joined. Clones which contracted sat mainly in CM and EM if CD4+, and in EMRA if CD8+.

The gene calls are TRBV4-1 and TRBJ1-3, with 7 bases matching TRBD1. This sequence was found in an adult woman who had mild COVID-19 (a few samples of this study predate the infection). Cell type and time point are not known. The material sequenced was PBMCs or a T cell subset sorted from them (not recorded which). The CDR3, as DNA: TGCGCCAGCAGCCAGCGGACAGGAGGTGGAAACACCATATATTTT. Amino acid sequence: CASSQRTGGGNTIYF.